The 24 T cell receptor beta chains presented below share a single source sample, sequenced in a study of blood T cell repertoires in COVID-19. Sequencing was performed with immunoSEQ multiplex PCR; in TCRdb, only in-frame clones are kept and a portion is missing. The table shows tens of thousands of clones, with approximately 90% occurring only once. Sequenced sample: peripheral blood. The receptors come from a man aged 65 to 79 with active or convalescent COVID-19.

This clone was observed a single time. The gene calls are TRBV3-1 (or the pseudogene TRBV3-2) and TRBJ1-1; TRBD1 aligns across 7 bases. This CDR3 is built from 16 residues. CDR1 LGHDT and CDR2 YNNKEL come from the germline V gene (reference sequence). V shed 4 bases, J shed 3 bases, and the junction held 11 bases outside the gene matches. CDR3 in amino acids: CASSPIWTGWDTEAFF. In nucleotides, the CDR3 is TGTGCCAGCAGCCCTATTTGGACAGGTTGGGACACTGAAGCTTTCTTT.

Here the CDR3 DNA reads TGTGCCAGCAGTCGGACAGGGCAAAGCGAGCAGTACTTC. This encodes CASSRTGQSEQYF. The chain has TRBV12-3 or TRBV12-4 and TRBJ2-7; the match to TRBD1 covers 8 bases. Unmatched junction bases numbered 6, after V lost 5 bases and J lost 6 bases. The CDR3 runs to 13 residues.

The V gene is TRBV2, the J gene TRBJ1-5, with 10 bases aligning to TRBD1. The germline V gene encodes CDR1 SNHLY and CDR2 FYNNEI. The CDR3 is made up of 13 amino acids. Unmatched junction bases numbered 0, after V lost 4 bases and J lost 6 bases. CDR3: CASSGTGGQPQHF. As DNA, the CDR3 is TGTGCCAGCAGTGGGACAGGGGGTCAGCCCCAGCATTTT. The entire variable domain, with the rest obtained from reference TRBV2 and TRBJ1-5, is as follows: EPEVTQTPSHQVTQMGQEVILRCVPISNHLYFYWYRQILGQKVEFLVSFYNNEISEKSEIFDDQFSVERPDGSNFTLKIRSTKLEDSAMYFCASSGTGGQPQHFGDGTRLSIL.

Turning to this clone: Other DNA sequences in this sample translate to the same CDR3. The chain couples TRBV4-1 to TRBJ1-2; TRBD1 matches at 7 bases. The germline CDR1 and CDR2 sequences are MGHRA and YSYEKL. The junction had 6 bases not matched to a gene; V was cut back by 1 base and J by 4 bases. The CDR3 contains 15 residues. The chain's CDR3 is CASSQGRQGAYGYTF. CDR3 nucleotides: TGCGCCAGCAGCCAAGGCAGACAGGGAGCCTATGGCTACACCTTC.

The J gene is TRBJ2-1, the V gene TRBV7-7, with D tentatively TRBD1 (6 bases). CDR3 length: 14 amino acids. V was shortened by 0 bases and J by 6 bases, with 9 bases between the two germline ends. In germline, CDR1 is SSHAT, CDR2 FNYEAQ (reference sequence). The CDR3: CASSLAGALNEQFF. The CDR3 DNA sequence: TGTGCCAGCAGCTTAGCGGGGGCCCTCAATGAGCAGTTCTTC.

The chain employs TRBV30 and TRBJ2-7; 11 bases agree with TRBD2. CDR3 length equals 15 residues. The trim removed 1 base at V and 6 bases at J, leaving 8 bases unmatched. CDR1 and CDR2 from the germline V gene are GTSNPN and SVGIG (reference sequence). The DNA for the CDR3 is TGTGCCTGGAGTGACGATCTAGCGGGGGGTATCGAGCAGTACTTC. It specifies CAWSDDLAGGIEQYF.

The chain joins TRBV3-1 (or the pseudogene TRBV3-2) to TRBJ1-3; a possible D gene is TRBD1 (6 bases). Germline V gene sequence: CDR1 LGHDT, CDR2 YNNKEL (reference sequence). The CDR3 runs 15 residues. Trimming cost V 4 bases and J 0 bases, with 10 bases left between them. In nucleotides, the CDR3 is TGTGCCAGCAGCCGATGGACAGTCTCTGGAAACACCATATATTTT. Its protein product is CASSRWTVSGNTIYF.

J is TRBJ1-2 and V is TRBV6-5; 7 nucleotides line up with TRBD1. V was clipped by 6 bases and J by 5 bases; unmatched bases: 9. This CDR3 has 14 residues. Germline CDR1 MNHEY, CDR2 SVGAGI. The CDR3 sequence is CASSPARGQYGYTF. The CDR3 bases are TGTGCCAGCAGCCCCGCAAGGGGGCAATATGGCTACACCTTC.

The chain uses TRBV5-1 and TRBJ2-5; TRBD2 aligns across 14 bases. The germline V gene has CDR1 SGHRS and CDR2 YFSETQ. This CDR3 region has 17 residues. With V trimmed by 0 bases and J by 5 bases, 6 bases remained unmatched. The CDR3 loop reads CASSLGTSGGIGETQYF. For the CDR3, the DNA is TGCGCCAGCAGCTTGGGGACTAGCGGGGGGATAGGGGAGACCCAGTACTTC.

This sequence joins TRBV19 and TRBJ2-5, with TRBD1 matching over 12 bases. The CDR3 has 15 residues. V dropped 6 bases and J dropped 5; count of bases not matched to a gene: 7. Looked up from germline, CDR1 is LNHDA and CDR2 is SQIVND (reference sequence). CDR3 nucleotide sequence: TGTGCCAGTAGGAGGGGACAGGGGGCAGCGGAGACCCAGTACTTC. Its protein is CASRRGQGAAETQYF.

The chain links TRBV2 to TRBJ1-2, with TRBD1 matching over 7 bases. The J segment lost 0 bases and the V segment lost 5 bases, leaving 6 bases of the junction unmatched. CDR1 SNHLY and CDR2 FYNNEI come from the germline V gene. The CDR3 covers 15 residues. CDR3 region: CASSPRTGTNYGYTF. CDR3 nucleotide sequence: TGTGCCAGCAGTCCTAGGACAGGAACTAACTATGGCTACACCTTC.

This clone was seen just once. The CDR3 sequence: CASSSASGFNQPQHF. For the CDR3, the DNA is TGTGCCAGCAGTTCCGCCTCGGGGTTCAATCAGCCCCAGCATTTT. The rearrangement joins TRBV6-5 to TRBJ1-5; D not resolved. The V gene lost 4 bases and the J gene lost 3 bases, with 13 bases spanning the gap. Per germline, CDR1 MNHEY and CDR2 SVGAGI. The CDR3 is 15 residues long.

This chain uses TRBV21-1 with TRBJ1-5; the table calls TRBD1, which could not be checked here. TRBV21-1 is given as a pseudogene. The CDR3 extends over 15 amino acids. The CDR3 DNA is TGTGCCAGCAGCGCACAGGGGAGAAGCAATCAGCCCCAGCATTTT. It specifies CASSAQGRSNQPQHF.

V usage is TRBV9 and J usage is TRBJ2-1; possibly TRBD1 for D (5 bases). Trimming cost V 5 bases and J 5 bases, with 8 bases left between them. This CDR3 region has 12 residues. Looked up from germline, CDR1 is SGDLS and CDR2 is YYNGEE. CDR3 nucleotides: TGTGCCAGCAGTTGGGGCGACAATGAGCAGTTCTTC. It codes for CASSWGDNEQFF.

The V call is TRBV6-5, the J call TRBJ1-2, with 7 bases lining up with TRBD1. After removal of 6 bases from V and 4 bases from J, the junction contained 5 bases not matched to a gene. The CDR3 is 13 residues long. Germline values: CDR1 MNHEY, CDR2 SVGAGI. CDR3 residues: CASRPTGFYGYTF. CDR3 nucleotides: TGTGCCAGCAGGCCGACAGGGTTCTATGGCTACACCTTC.

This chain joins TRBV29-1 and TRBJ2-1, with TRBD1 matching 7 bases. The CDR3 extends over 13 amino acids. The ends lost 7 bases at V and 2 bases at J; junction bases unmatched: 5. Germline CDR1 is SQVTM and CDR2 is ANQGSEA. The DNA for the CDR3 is TGCAGCGGGCTAGGGACAGCCTACAATGAGCAGTTCTTC. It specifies CSGLGTAYNEQFF.

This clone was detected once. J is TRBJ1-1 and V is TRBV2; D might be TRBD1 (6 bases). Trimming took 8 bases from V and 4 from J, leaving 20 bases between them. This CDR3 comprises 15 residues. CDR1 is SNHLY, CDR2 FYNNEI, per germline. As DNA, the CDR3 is TGTGCCAGCGGTACAGGGACCCGGCCGGCCACTGAAGCTTTCTTT. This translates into CASGTGTRPATEAFF. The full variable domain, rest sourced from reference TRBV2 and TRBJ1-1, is EPEVTQTPSHQVTQMGQEVILRCVPISNHLYFYWYRQILGQKVEFLVSFYNNEISEKSEIFDDQFSVERPDGSNFTLKIRSTKLEDSAMYFCASGTGTRPATEAFFGQGTRLTVV.

CDR3 sequence: CASAKGGYTGELFF. The CDR3 DNA is TGTGCCAGCGCGAAGGGGGGGTACACCGGGGAGCTGTTTTTT. V is TRBV6-6 and J is TRBJ2-2, with a possible D match to TRBD2 (7 bases). The CDR3 length is 14 residues. Germline CDR1 is MNHNY and CDR2 is SVGAGI (reference sequence). Trimming removed 8 bases at V and 3 bases at J, with 13 bases between.

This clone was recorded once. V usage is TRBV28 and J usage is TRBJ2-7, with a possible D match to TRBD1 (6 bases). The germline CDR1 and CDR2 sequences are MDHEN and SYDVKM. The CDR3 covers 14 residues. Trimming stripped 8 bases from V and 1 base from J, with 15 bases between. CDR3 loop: CASVRGTGSYEQYF. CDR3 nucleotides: TGTGCCAGCGTTAGGGGGACCGGTTCCTACGAGCAGTACTTC.

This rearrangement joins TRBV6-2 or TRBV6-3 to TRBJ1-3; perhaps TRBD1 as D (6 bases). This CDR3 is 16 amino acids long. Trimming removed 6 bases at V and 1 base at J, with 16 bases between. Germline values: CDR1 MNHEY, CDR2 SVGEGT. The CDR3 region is CASSPGRGVSGNTIYF. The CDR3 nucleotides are TGTGCCAGCAGCCCTGGCAGGGGTGTTTCTGGAAACACCATATATTTT.

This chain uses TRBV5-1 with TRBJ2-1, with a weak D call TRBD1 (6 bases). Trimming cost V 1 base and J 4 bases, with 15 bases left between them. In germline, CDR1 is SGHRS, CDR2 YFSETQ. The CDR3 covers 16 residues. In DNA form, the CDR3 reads TGCGCCAGCAGCTTGCCGAGTGGGACAAAGTACAATGAGCAGTTCTTC. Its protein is CASSLPSGTKYNEQFF.

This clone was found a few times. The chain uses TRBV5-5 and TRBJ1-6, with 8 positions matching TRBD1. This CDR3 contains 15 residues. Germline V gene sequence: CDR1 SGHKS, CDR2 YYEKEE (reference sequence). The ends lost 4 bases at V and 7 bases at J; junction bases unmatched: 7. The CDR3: CASSAADRGNSPLHF. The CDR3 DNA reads TGTGCCAGCAGCGCGGCAGACAGGGGCAATTCACCCCTCCACTTT.

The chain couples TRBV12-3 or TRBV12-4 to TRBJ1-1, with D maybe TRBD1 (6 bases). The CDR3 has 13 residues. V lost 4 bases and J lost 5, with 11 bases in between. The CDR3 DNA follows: TGTGCCAGCAGTTACTACAGGGATACTGAAGCTTTCTTT. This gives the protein CASSYYRDTEAFF.

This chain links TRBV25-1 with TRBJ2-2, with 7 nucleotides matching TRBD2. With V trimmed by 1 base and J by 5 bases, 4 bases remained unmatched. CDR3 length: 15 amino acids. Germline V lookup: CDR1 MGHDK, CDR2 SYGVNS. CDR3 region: CASSEWRGGTGELFF. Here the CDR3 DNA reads TGTGCCAGCAGTGAATGGAGGGGAGGGACCGGGGAGCTGTTTTTT.